Following are 29 T cell receptor beta chains from one sample sequenced in a study of beta chain features in type 1 diabetes. Expressed TCRB transcripts were sequenced after all isolated RNA was converted to cDNA. Sequencing used immunoSEQ multiplex PCR; TCRdb keeps in-frame clones, though not all of them. The repertoire consists of about 130,000 clones, with approximately 10% occurring once and the leading ten covering under 0.9%. Their cognate antigens are unknown. Findings and caveats of the study: For Type 1 diabetes patients, all four CD4+ subsets carried TCRB CDR3s that were moderately but significantly shorter.

The sequencing input was central memory CD4+ T cells from blood. The origin of the receptors is a man aged 30-40 years with type 1 diabetes.

This clone came up a few times. This chain uses TRBV6-1 with TRBJ1-5; no clear D gene. This CDR3 contains 12 residues. V was trimmed by 10 bases and J by 11 bases, leaving 18 bases between them. Germline V CDR1 and CDR2: MNHNS, SASEGT. The CDR3 here is CATTRELRTQHF. The CDR3 DNA is TGTGCCACCACTCGGGAGTTGCGGACCCAGCATTTT.

This clone was observed a few times. This chain uses TRBV6-5 with TRBJ2-1; D remains unclear. V shed 2 bases and J shed 10 bases, with 12 bases lying between them. The CDR3 runs to 13 residues. The V gene's germline CDR1 is MNHEY and CDR2 SVGAGI. CDR3: CASSYPGQTEQFF. The CDR3 DNA reads as TGTGCCAGCAGTTACCCCGGCCAGACAGAGCAGTTCTTC.

The rearrangement uses TRBV6-5 and TRBJ2-7; 10 bases agree with TRBD2. Germline lookup yields CDR1 MNHEY and CDR2 SVGAGI. The CDR3 is made up of 14 amino acids. J was trimmed by 5 bases and V by 7 bases; bases with no gene match: 8. The CDR3 loop reads CASTLAGAPDEQYF. In DNA form, the CDR3 reads TGTGCCAGCACCCTAGCGGGGGCCCCGGACGAGCAGTACTTC.

The chain has TRBV5-4 and TRBJ2-3, with 12 bases fitting TRBD2. The J segment lost 3 bases and the V segment lost 4 bases, leaving 6 bases of the junction unmatched. CDR1 is SGHNT and CDR2 is YYREEE in the germline V gene (reference sequence). This CDR3 region has 16 residues. The CDR3 DNA sequence: TGTGCCAGCAGCGGGGGACTAGCGGGCTTAACAGATACGCAGTATTTT. Translation gives CASSGGLAGLTDTQYF.

This clone was seen more than once but under ten times. The chain joins TRBV4-2 to TRBJ1-2; no clear D gene. The CDR3 extends over 14 amino acids. V dropped 0 bases and J dropped 4 bases, with 9 bases sitting between them. The germline gives CDR1 LGHNA, CDR2 YNFKEQ. CDR3 nucleotides: TGTGCCAGCAGCCAAGATTCGGGGATCTATGGCTACACCTTC. Residues: CASSQDSGIYGYTF.

This clone showed up just a few times. V usage is TRBV18 and J usage is TRBJ1-1; TRBD1 matches 7 bases. Germline V gene sequence: CDR1 KGHSH, CDR2 LQKENI. With V trimmed by 6 bases and J by 5 bases, 6 bases remained unmatched. The CDR3 consists of 13 residues. CDR3 nucleotides: TGTGCCAGCTCTCCGGACAGGCGGACTGAAGCTTTCTTT. Translated, it gives CASSPDRRTEAFF.

This clone was recorded a few times. The chain employs TRBV5-4 and TRBJ2-3; TRBD2 agrees at 13 bases. Germline V gives CDR1 SGHNT, CDR2 YYREEE (reference sequence). V was pared by 4 bases and J by 2 bases, with 4 bases of the junction left unmatched. This CDR3 contains 16 residues. The CDR3 region is CASSRGTSGVTDTQYF. The CDR3 DNA reads TGTGCCAGCAGCCGGGGGACTAGCGGGGTCACAGATACGCAGTATTTT.

This clone has just a few counts. The chain is built from TRBV7-3 and TRBJ2-2; D is ambiguous. Trimming pared 5 bases from V and 6 bases from J, leaving 10 bases between. CDR1 SGHTA and CDR2 FQGTGA come from the germline V gene. The CDR3 consists of 13 residues. This CDR3 reads CASSASHAGELFF. The CDR3 DNA sequence: TGTGCCAGCAGCGCCTCACACGCCGGGGAGCTGTTTTTT. Drawing the rest from reference TRBV7-3 and TRBJ2-2, the complete variable domain is GAGVSQTPSNKVTEKGKYVELRCDPISGHTALYWYRQSLGQGPEFLIYFQGTGAADDSGLPNDRFFAVRPEGSVSTLKIQRTERGDSAVYLCASSASHAGELFFGEGSRLTVL.

V is TRBV7-2 and J is TRBJ2-7; 8 nucleotides match TRBD1. The CDR3 has 13 residues. Germline CDR1 reads SGHTA; CDR2 reads FQGNSA. J gave up 3 bases and V 5 bases, and 3 bases lay outside the gene matches. The CDR3 spells CASSRDRGYEQYF. The DNA of the CDR3 is TGTGCCAGCAGCCGAGACAGGGGCTACGAGCAGTACTTC.

This chain connects TRBV25-1 to TRBJ1-1; tentative D call: TRBD1 (6 bases). Trimming removed 5 bases from V and 4 bases from J, with 14 bases in between. Germline CDR1 reads MGHDK; CDR2 reads SYGVNS. The CDR3 is made up of 14 amino acids. CDR3 DNA: TGTGCCAGCAGTCCTTATCAGGGGATCACTGAAGCTTTCTTT. Translated: CASSPYQGITEAFF.

This clone occurred many times. The V call is TRBV29-1, the J call TRBJ2-7; the D is unclear. The CDR3 extends over 12 amino acids. Trimming cost V 6 bases and J 0 bases, with 9 bases left between them. Germline V gene data show CDR1 as SQVTM and CDR2 as ANQGSEA. The CDR3 DNA reads as TGCAGCGTGATGGCAAGCTCCTACGAGCAGTACTTC. Its translation is CSVMASSYEQYF.

The V call is TRBV4-1, the J call TRBJ2-7; 7 nucleotides line up with TRBD2. In germline, CDR1 is MGHRA, CDR2 YSYEKL. Losses at the gene ends were 0 bases for V and 7 bases for J; bases not matched to a gene: 6. This CDR3 spans 14 amino acids. CDR3 coding DNA: TGCGCCAGCAGCCAAGATTACGGGGGGAGAGAGCAGTACTTC. Translated: CASSQDYGGREQYF.

The chain couples TRBV7-8 to TRBJ2-3; TRBD2 is a possible D gene (6 bases). The CDR3 loop spans 15 amino acids. Trimming removed 3 bases from V and 5 bases from J, with 15 bases in between. From germline, CDR1 is SGHVS and CDR2 FQNEAQ. The CDR3 nucleotides read TGTGCCAGCAGCTTCCGCCGGGACTTTATAGATACGCAGTATTTT. It specifies CASSFRRDFIDTQYF.

This clone was seen only a few times. V usage is TRBV7-9 and J usage is TRBJ1-6; D possibly corresponds to TRBD1 (5 bases). Trimming pared 5 bases from V and 9 bases from J, leaving 14 bases between. The CDR3 runs to 14 residues. CDR1 and CDR2 from the germline V gene are SEHNR and FQNEAQ (reference sequence). CDR3 loop: CASSGGGGGSPLHF. The CDR3 bases are TGTGCCAGCAGCGGTGGGGGAGGAGGTTCACCCCTCCACTTT.

The rearrangement joins TRBV12-5 to TRBJ1-5; no firm D call. The germline V gene has CDR1 LGHNT and CDR2 FRNRAP. V dropped 2 bases and J dropped 5 bases, with 4 bases sitting between them. The CDR3 extends over 12 amino acids. Here the CDR3 DNA reads TGTGCTAGTGGTTTGCCTGATCAGCCCCAGCATTTT. Translation: CASGLPDQPQHF.

This clone occurred a few times. The CDR3 sequence is CASTGNTEAFF. The CDR3 DNA reads as TGTGCCAGCACGGGGAACACTGAAGCTTTCTTT. The rearrangement uses TRBV28 and TRBJ1-1; D is undetermined. V was clipped by 7 bases and J by 1 base, with 4 bases between them. This CDR3 is built from 11 residues. CDR1 and CDR2 (germline): MDHEN, SYDVKM.

This clone was counted between two and nine times. This chain uses TRBV9 with TRBJ1-2, with 7 bases lining up with TRBD1. The CDR3 sequence is 13 residues long. CDR1 SGDLS and CDR2 YYNGEE come from the germline V gene. With 6 bases clipped from V and 2 bases from J, the junction kept 4 bases outside the gene matches. CDR3 in amino acids: CASTPGQNYGYTF. The DNA of the CDR3 is TGTGCCAGCACCCCGGGACAGAACTATGGCTACACCTTC.

A few counts support this clone. The chain recombines TRBV11-3 with TRBJ2-3; 7 bases match TRBD2. Germline CDR1 reads SGHNT; CDR2 reads YENEEA. The CDR3 is made up of 16 amino acids. The junction had 9 bases not matched to a gene; V was cut back by 4 bases and J by 2 bases. CDR3: CASSSRGGGLTDTQYF. The DNA of the CDR3 is TGTGCCAGCAGCTCCCGCGGCGGGGGACTCACAGATACGCAGTATTTT.

The chain uses TRBV18 and TRBJ2-7, with 12 bases fitting TRBD2. CDR1 is KGHSH, CDR2 LQKENI, per germline. V was clipped by 4 bases and J by 5 bases; unmatched bases: 6. The CDR3 extends over 15 amino acids. In DNA form, the CDR3 reads TGTGCCAGCTCACTCCAAGGACTAGCGGGGAACGAGCAGTACTTC. Its protein is CASSLQGLAGNEQYF.

This clone was observed a handful of times. The V call is TRBV19, the J call TRBJ2-3; 8 bases are shared with TRBD2. The V gene end was trimmed by 5 bases and the J gene end by 3 bases; junction bases not matched to a gene: 4. The CDR3 extends over 14 amino acids. Germline values: CDR1 LNHDA, CDR2 SQIVND (reference sequence). The CDR3 spells CASSHREGTDTQYF. Here the CDR3 DNA reads TGTGCCAGTAGTCATCGGGAGGGAACAGATACGCAGTATTTT.

In nucleotides, the CDR3 is TGCGCCAGCAGCCAAGGACAGGGGGATCAGCCCCAGCATTTT. This sequence encodes CASSQGQGDQPQHF. The chain has TRBV4-1 and TRBJ1-5; 9 bases fit TRBD1. The CDR3 contains 14 residues. The J segment lost 5 bases and the V segment lost 1 base, leaving 0 bases of the junction unmatched. Germline-derived CDR1 and CDR2 are MGHRA and YSYEKL.

As to this clone: A read error may be the cause here, since a much bigger clone is one base away. Other nucleotide sequences from this sample produce the same CDR3. The rearrangement uses TRBV7-9 and TRBJ1-2; 9 bases line up with TRBD1. Per the germline V gene, CDR1 is SEHNR and CDR2 is FQNEAQ (reference sequence). After removal of 5 bases from V and 4 bases from J, the junction contained 2 bases not matched to a gene. This CDR3 is built from 13 residues. The CDR3: CASSAGQGYGYTF. The CDR3, as DNA: TGTGCCAGCAGCGCGGGACAGGGCTATGGCTACACCTTC.

Many counts were recorded for this clone. The rearrangement links TRBV30 to TRBJ1-6; D remains unclear. Germline V gene sequence: CDR1 GTSNPN, CDR2 SVGIG (reference sequence). CDR3 length: 16 residues. V was shortened by 0 bases and J by 2 bases, with 11 bases between the two germline ends. The CDR3 spells CAWSVGAAAYNSPLHF. For the CDR3, the DNA is TGTGCCTGGAGTGTTGGTGCGGCAGCCTATAATTCACCCCTCCACTTT.

The V gene is TRBV2, the J gene TRBJ2-3, with D perhaps matching TRBD1 (6 bases). V was shortened by 6 bases and J by 0 bases, with 10 bases between the two germline ends. The CDR3 length is 14 residues. CDR1 SNHLY and CDR2 FYNNEI come from the germline V gene. In DNA, the CDR3 is TGTGCCAGCAGGGAACAGGGTAGCACAGATACGCAGTATTTT. This sequence encodes CASREQGSTDTQYF.

This clone was counted a few times. The chain employs TRBV7-9 and TRBJ2-3, with 8 bases aligning to TRBD1. The V and J ends lost 3 bases and 2 bases, in that order; junction bases with no gene match: 4. CDR1 and CDR2 from the germline V gene are SEHNR and FQNEAQ (reference sequence). This CDR3 has 15 amino acids. In DNA, the CDR3 is TGTGCCAGCAGCTTTTGGACAGGGTTCACAGATACGCAGTATTTT. This translates into CASSFWTGFTDTQYF.

The V and J genes are TRBV5-6 and TRBJ2-5; 8 nucleotides match TRBD1. Germline CDR1 and CDR2: SGHDT and YYEEEE. CDR3 length equals 15 residues. Trimming took 4 bases from V and 3 from J; bases not matched to a gene: 8. The DNA for the CDR3 is TGTGCCAGCAGCGCGCGCCCGACAGGGGAAGAGACCCAGTACTTC. Residues: CASSARPTGEETQYF.

This clone was counted only a few times. The gene calls are TRBV9 and TRBJ2-5; D is perhaps TRBD1 (6 bases). The V gene lost 0 bases and the J gene lost 4 bases, with 13 bases spanning the gap. The CDR3 contains 15 residues. CDR1 SGDLS and CDR2 YYNGEE come from the germline V gene. The DNA for the CDR3 is TGTGCCAGCAGCGTAGCCGTTTTACAGGGAGAGACCCAGTACTTC. Its protein product is CASSVAVLQGETQYF.

There are a few counts of this clone. The CDR3 nucleotides are TGTGCCAGCAGTGGACAGGGGGTCTACGAGCAGTACTTC. Translation: CASSGQGVYEQYF. V is TRBV2 and J is TRBJ2-7, with TRBD1 matching 9 bases. Germline V CDR1 and CDR2: SNHLY, FYNNEI. The ends lost 4 bases at V and 3 bases at J; junction bases unmatched: 1. This CDR3 contains 13 residues.

About this clone: The sample holds other DNA sequences that translate to the same CDR3. The chain couples TRBV7-2 to TRBJ1-5; tentatively, D is TRBD1 (6 bases). The CDR3 runs 13 residues. Trimming removed 5 bases from V and 7 bases from J, with 12 bases in between. CDR1 SGHTA and CDR2 FQGNSA come from the germline V gene. CDR3 protein: CASSLGQSQPQHF. The CDR3 DNA reads TGTGCCAGCAGCCTAGGACAGAGCCAGCCCCAGCATTTT.